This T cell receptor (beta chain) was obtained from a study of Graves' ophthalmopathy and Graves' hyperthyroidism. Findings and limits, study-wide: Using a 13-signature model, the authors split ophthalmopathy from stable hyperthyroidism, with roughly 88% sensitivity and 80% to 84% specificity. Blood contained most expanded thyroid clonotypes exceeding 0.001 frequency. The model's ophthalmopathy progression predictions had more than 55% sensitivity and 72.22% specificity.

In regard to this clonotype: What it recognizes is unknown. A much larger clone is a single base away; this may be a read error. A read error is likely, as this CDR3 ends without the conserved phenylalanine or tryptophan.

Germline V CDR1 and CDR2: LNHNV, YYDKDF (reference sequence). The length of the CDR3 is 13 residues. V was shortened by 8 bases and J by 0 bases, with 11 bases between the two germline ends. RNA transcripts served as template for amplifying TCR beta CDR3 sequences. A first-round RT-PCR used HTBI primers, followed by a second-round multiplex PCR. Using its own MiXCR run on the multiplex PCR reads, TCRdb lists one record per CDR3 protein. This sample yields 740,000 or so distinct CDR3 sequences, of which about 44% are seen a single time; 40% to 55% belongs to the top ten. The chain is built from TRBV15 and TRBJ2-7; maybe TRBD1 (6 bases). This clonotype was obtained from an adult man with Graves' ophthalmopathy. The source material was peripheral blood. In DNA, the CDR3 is TGTGCCACCTCCGACAGGAGCTCCTACGAGCAGTACTCC. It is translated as CATSDRSSYEQYS.